Listed below are T cell receptor beta chains from one sample, sequenced in a study of blood T cell repertoires in COVID-19. Method: immunoSEQ multiplex PCR; TCRdb's copy keeps in-frame clones and lacks some. The sample has roughly 110,000 clones, 70% to 90% seen once. The specimen sequenced was peripheral blood. Receptors were obtained from a man in his forties with acute or convalescent COVID-19. Both conserved end residues are part of each CDR3. The order of the fields is J gene, V gene, clone size, CDR3 protein. Not every row has a clone size; where given, it reads once, few, many or a size class.

j_gene: TRBJ1-2; v_gene: TRBV5-1; abundance: NA; CDR3aa: CASSSGQGHDRNGYTF
j_gene: TRBJ2-5; v_gene: TRBV9; abundance: NA; CDR3aa: CASSVEGQRSETQYF
j_gene: TRBJ1-1; v_gene: TRBV19; abundance: NA; CDR3aa: CASSERGGTEAFF
j_gene: TRBJ2-7; v_gene: TRBV27; abundance: NA; CDR3aa: CASSLEGPTYEQYF
j_gene: TRBJ2-6; v_gene: TRBV2; abundance: few; CDR3aa: CASSQGLSGANVLTF
j_gene: TRBJ2-4; v_gene: TRBV19; abundance: once; CDR3aa: CASRGDYIQYF
j_gene: TRBJ2-1; v_gene: TRBV7-9; abundance: NA; CDR3aa: CASIQSREGYNEQFF
j_gene: TRBJ2-7; v_gene: TRBV12-3/TRBV12-4; abundance: few; CDR3aa: CASSRGGNQQYF
j_gene: TRBJ1-6; v_gene: TRBV9; abundance: NA; CDR3aa: CASSVEGGPLHF
j_gene: TRBJ2-5; v_gene: TRBV5-1; abundance: NA; CDR3aa: CASSPSTGGETQYF
j_gene: TRBJ2-7; v_gene: TRBV5-6; abundance: NA; CDR3aa: CASSLYGGYEQYF
j_gene: TRBJ2-7; v_gene: TRBV6-5; abundance: NA; CDR3aa: CASSSRQSYSYEQYF
j_gene: TRBJ1-1; v_gene: TRBV14; abundance: NA; CDR3aa: CASSRTVNTEAFF
j_gene: TRBJ2-7; v_gene: TRBV29-1; abundance: NA; CDR3aa: CSVEDPTGASYEQYF
j_gene: TRBJ2-3; v_gene: TRBV30; abundance: NA; CDR3aa: CAWSVGLSGGGDTQYF
j_gene: TRBJ2-2; v_gene: TRBV2; abundance: NA; CDR3aa: CASGSTSTGELFF
j_gene: TRBJ1-5; v_gene: TRBV24-1; abundance: few; CDR3aa: CATSDAYQPQHF
j_gene: TRBJ2-3; v_gene: TRBV24-1; abundance: NA; CDR3aa: CATSVGGVGTDTQYF
j_gene: TRBJ2-2; v_gene: TRBV7-2; abundance: NA; CDR3aa: CASSAGGLNTGELFF
j_gene: TRBJ1-1; v_gene: TRBV19; abundance: NA; CDR3aa: CASSMGRETEAFF
j_gene: TRBJ1-1; v_gene: TRBV5-4; abundance: few; CDR3aa: CASSLRGITGAFF
j_gene: TRBJ1-1; v_gene: TRBV6-6; abundance: NA; CDR3aa: CASSYSGQGASTEAFF
j_gene: TRBJ2-3; v_gene: TRBV7-8; abundance: NA; CDR3aa: CASSPLEADTQYF
j_gene: TRBJ1-3; v_gene: TRBV4-1; abundance: NA; CDR3aa: CASSAGVLRGNTIYF
j_gene: TRBJ2-5; v_gene: TRBV20-1; abundance: NA; CDR3aa: CSASGSGGQETQYF
j_gene: TRBJ1-2; v_gene: TRBV25-1; abundance: NA; CDR3aa: CASSESATGGGRGYTF
j_gene: TRBJ2-2; v_gene: TRBV19; abundance: NA; CDR3aa: CASNDWTSGAGGPINTGELFF
j_gene: TRBJ1-6; v_gene: TRBV11-2; abundance: NA; CDR3aa: CASSLAAGTNSPLHF